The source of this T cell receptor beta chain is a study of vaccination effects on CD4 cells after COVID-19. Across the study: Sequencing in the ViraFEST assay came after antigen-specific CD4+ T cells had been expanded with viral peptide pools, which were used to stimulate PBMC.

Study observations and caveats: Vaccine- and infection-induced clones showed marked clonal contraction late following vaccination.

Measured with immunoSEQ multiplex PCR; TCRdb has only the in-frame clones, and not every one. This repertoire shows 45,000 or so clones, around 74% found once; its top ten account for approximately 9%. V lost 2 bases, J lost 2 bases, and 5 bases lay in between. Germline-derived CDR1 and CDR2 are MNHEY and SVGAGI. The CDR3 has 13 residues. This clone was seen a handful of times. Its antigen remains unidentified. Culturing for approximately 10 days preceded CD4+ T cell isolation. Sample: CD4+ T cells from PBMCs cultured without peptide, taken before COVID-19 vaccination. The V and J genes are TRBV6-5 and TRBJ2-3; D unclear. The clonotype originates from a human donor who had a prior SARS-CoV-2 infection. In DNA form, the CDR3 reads TGTGCCAGCAGTTACGGGTTCACAGATACGCAGTATTTT. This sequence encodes CASSYGFTDTQYF.